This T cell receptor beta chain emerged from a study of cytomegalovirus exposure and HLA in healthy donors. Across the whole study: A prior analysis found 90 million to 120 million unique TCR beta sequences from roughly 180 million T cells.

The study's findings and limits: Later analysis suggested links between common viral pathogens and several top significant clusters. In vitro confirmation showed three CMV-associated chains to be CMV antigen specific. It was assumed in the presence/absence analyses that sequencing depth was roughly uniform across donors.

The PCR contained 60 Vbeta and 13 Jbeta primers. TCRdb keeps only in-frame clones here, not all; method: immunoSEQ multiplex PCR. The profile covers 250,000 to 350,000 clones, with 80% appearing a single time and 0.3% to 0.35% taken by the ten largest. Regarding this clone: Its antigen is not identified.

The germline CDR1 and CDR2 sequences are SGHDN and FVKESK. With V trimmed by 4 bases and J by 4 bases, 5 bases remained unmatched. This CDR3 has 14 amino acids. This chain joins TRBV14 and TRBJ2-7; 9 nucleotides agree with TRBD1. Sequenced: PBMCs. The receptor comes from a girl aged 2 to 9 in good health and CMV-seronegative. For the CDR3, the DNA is TGTGCCAGCAGCCTCCGACAGGGGGGGTACGAGCAGTACTTC. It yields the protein CASSLRQGGYEQYF. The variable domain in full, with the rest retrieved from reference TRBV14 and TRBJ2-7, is EAGVTQFPSHSVIEKGQTVTLRCDPISGHDNLYWYRRVMGKEIKFLLHFVKESKQDESGMPNNRFLAERTGGTYSTLKVQPAELEDSGVYFCASSLRQGGYEQYFGPGTRLTVT.